The entry below gives a single T cell receptor beta chain sequence along with its context. This clonotype is described as medium-sized (0.01 to 0.1%). There is no known antigen for this receptor. There are no base qualities to consult, and no much larger clone falls within one base. These data come from a study of T cell repertoires and leukemia-associated antigens (dated by TCRdb to between 2017 and 2020). Context from the whole study: Each sample yielded about 5.1 to 7 million read pairs and about 3.3 to 5.0 million effective reads, 15 million to 20 million effective reads overall.

CD3+ T cells were first rested overnight at 2.5 million to 3 million cells/mL in RPMI 1640 without fetal bovine serum. MACS immunomagnetic beads were used, per the manufacturer's instructions, to isolate CD3+ T cells from PBMCs. Study-wide findings and limitations: The antigen specificity and function of the expanded clones were not directly tested, and further investigation of both was required. Across the four groups, there were no significant differences in the numbers of Vbeta genes (about 60), Jbeta genes (roughly 15), VDJ rearrangements, or unique CDR3s.

Total RNA was extracted from the cultured T cells with TRIzol reagent. 5' rapid amplification of cDNA ends (5'RACE) was used to amplify TCRbeta libraries from RNA. Library concentration and integrity were checked with Qubit, an Agilent instrument, and quantitative PCR before sequencing. A commercial service provider sequenced the qualified libraries on Illumina HiSeq or MiSeq. The source study handled its data this way. TCR sequences in each sample were identified with MiXCR version 1.8.2. For a clone to count as qualified, its CDR3 had to be longer than four amino acids, its nucleotide length had to be in-frame, and the clone could not contain a stop codon. An effective read was defined as a read containing the complete CDR3 structure. RT-PCR with 24 Vbeta primers, GeneScan spectratyping, and Sanger sequencing were used to validate expanded clones. TCRdb reprocessing: public reads trimmed at Q25 with fastp, clones called with MiXCR, in-frame beta chains kept. Rows matching on CDR3 protein sequence are summarized as one entry with the most common DNA and genes. None of the V and J calls come from the authors' own analysis; TCRdb made them. This sample gives 9,500 to 15,000 distinct CDR3 sequences in total; roughly two fifths of them show up just once. In total, the top ten clones hold 25% to 35% of the sample.

Sequencing input: CD3+ T cells sorted from blood and cultured. This TCR was recovered from a female donor in good health.

The CDR3 corresponds to CASSPTVAKNIQYF. DNA sequence: TGCGCCAGCAGCCCAACTGTCGCCAAAAACATTCAGTACTTC. Recombination linked TRBV5-1 to TRBJ2-4, with the D segment identity uncertain. The junction carries 9 bases between V and J, which are trimmed by 4 bases and 1 base respectively. CDR1 and CDR2 were assigned from the germline V gene as SGHRS and YFSETQ. CDR3 length: 14 amino acids, cysteine to phenylalanine. Solely the CDR3 DNA is kept, with 42 bases framed from the first base.